Presented here are 27 T cell receptor beta chains from one specimen sequenced in a study of OX40 agonist ivuxolimab in advanced cancers. Data came from immunoSEQ multiplex PCR; TCRdb stores just in-frame clones and leaves some out. Among more than 100,000 clones listed, less than 95% were seen once. Here the sequenced sample was CD4+ or CD8+ T cells sorted from blood, taken in a trial of the OX40 agonist ivuxolimab. Every receptor here comes from an adult with an advanced solid tumor such as melanoma, head and neck, liver or kidney cancer.

The J gene is TRBJ1-4, the V gene TRBV2; 7 nucleotides agree with TRBD1. Germline loops: CDR1 SNHLY, CDR2 FYNNEI. The CDR3 extends over 13 amino acids. The V gene end was trimmed by 6 bases and the J gene end by 7 bases; junction bases not matched to a gene: 5. The CDR3 DNA reads as TGTGCCAGCAGAGGGGGCCGAAGTGAAAAACTGTTTTTT. This translates into CASRGGRSEKLFF. Supplemented by reference TRBV2 and TRBJ1-4, the full variable domain reads EPEVTQTPSHQVTQMGQEVILRCVPISNHLYFYWYRQILGQKVEFLVSFYNNEISEKSEIFDDQFSVERPDGSNFTLKIRSTKLEDSAMYFCASRGGRSEKLFFGSGTQLSVL.

The chain recombines TRBV6-5 with TRBJ1-5, with 7 bases that match TRBD1. The CDR3 length is 13 residues. The V gene's germline CDR1 is MNHEY and CDR2 SVGAGI. Unmatched junction bases numbered 6, after V lost 10 bases and J lost 3 bases. The CDR3, as DNA: TGTGCCACCCAGGGGGGGATCAATCAGCCCCAGCATTTT. Its translation: CATQGGINQPQHF.

The V call is TRBV7-2, the J call TRBJ2-1; D unresolved. Germline V lookup: CDR1 SGHTA, CDR2 FQGNSA. V dropped 0 bases and J dropped 7 bases, with 16 bases sitting between them. CDR3 length: 16 residues. The CDR3 nucleotides read TGTGCCAGCAGCTTAGCGGGCTCTAGAAAGGGAAATGAGCAGTTCTTC. Residues: CASSLAGSRKGNEQFF.

The J gene is TRBJ1-3, the V gene TRBV28, with D uncertain. The V and J ends lost 3 bases and 1 base respectively, with 13 bases between them. The V gene's germline CDR1 is MDHEN and CDR2 SYDVKM. This CDR3 spans 16 amino acids. The CDR3 DNA sequence: TGTGCCAGCAGTTTCGATAGGGTGGCATCTGGAAACACCATATATTTT. This sequence encodes CASSFDRVASGNTIYF.

The J gene is TRBJ2-7, the V gene TRBV5-1; TRBD1 aligns across 7 bases. The CDR3 contains 16 residues. J gave up 4 bases and V 0 bases, and 10 bases lay outside the gene matches. Germline V gene sequence: CDR1 SGHRS, CDR2 YFSETQ. CDR3 loop: CASSLAQGIAEYEQYF. The CDR3 DNA follows: TGCGCCAGCAGCTTGGCACAGGGGATTGCTGAGTACGAGCAGTACTTC.

This chain links TRBV12-5 with TRBJ2-7; D ambiguous. Germline V gene data show CDR1 as LGHNT and CDR2 as FRNRAP. Trimming took 4 bases from V and 2 from J, leaving 9 bases between them. The CDR3 length is 13 residues. The CDR3 DNA reads as TGTGCTAGTGGTTCAAGGCTAACCTACGAGCAGTACTTC. It specifies CASGSRLTYEQYF.

Here the CDR3 reads CASSLVGEITNYGYTF. The CDR3 nucleotides are TGTGCCAGCAGCTTGGTCGGGGAAATAACAAACTATGGCTACACCTTC. The rearrangement uses TRBV5-6 and TRBJ1-2; D remains ambiguous. The CDR3 is made up of 16 amino acids. Germline CDR1 reads SGHDT; CDR2 reads YYEEEE. V lost 0 bases and J lost 2, with 14 bases in between.

V is TRBV27 and J is TRBJ2-7; TRBD2 is a possible D gene (6 bases). V was clipped by 2 bases and J by 0 bases, with 23 bases between them. Germline assignment: CDR1 MNHEY and CDR2 SMNVEV (reference sequence). There are 19 residues in the CDR3. This chain's CDR3 is CASSLVSGTPPESSYEQYF. The CDR3 nucleotides read TGTGCCAGCAGTTTAGTCTCAGGGACTCCCCCAGAGAGCTCCTACGAGCAGTACTTC.

This clone has just one count. The chain uses TRBV14 and TRBJ1-2, with D possibly TRBD1 on 5 matching bases. The CDR3 runs to 15 residues. V was clipped by 0 bases and J by 2 bases, with 10 bases between them. CDR1 SGHDN and CDR2 FVKESK come from the germline V gene. CDR3: CASSQEDTGNYGYTF. As DNA, the CDR3 is TGTGCCAGCAGCCAAGAGGACACGGGGAACTATGGCTACACCTTC.

The chain employs TRBV28 and TRBJ1-1; 9 positions match TRBD1. Germline V gene sequence: CDR1 MDHEN, CDR2 SYDVKM. CDR3 length: 13 residues. V dropped 6 bases and J dropped 8; count of bases not matched to a gene: 7. DNA of the CDR3: TGTGCCAGCAGGACAGGGGGGTCGCGCGAAGCTTTCTTT. Its translation: CASRTGGSREAFF.

A few counts support this clone. The sample has other DNA sequences that encode this CDR3 too. The V gene is TRBV10-3, the J gene TRBJ2-7; D is possibly TRBD1 or TRBD2 (5 bases each). Trimming pared 0 bases from V and 1 base from J, leaving 7 bases between. The CDR3 sequence is 14 residues long. From germline, CDR1 is ENHRY and CDR2 SYGVKD. CDR3 protein: CAISESGTSYEQYF. Here the CDR3 DNA reads TGTGCCATCAGTGAGTCGGGGACGTCCTACGAGCAGTACTTC.

The chain employs TRBV18 and TRBJ1-2; D is uncertain. Germline V lookup: CDR1 KGHSH, CDR2 LQKENI. CDR3 size: 14 residues. V lost 3 bases and J lost 1, with 9 bases in between. The CDR3 reads CASSPSDDNYGYTF. The CDR3 DNA follows: TGTGCCAGCTCACCGTCCGACGATAACTATGGCTACACCTTC.

The chain combines TRBV10-3 with TRBJ1-4; TRBD1 is a possible D gene (6 bases). The CDR3 sequence is 13 residues long. CDR1 is ENHRY, CDR2 SYGVKD, per germline. The V and J ends lost 4 bases and 8 bases respectively, with 11 bases between them. The chain's CDR3 is CAISAGGREKLFF. The CDR3 DNA sequence: TGTGCCATCAGTGCTGGGGGCAGGGAAAAACTGTTTTTT.

V usage is TRBV5-1 and J usage is TRBJ2-3; D gene unclear. Germline CDR1 and CDR2: SGHRS and YFSETQ. CDR3 length equals 13 residues. V was pared by 4 bases and J by 4 bases, with 10 bases between. The CDR3 sequence: CASSSQLADTQYF. The CDR3 DNA is TGCGCCAGCAGCAGCCAACTTGCAGATACGCAGTATTTT.

This chain uses TRBV4-2 with TRBJ2-7, with D perhaps matching TRBD2 (5 bases). Germline CDR1 and CDR2: LGHNA and YNFKEQ. The V gene lost 0 bases and the J gene lost 1 base, with 19 bases spanning the gap. The length of the CDR3 is 18 residues. CDR3 sequence reads: CASSQDEKRADISYEQYF. As DNA, the CDR3 is TGTGCCAGCAGCCAAGATGAGAAGAGGGCTGACATTTCCTACGAGCAGTACTTC.

The chain employs TRBV18 and TRBJ1-5, with D unclear. Per the germline V gene, CDR1 is KGHSH and CDR2 is LQKENI. There are 15 residues in the CDR3. Deletions cut 4 bases from V and 0 bases from J, with 10 bases between. The CDR3 loop is CASSLSVDSNQPQHF. CDR3 nucleotides: TGTGCCAGCTCACTGTCGGTGGATAGCAATCAGCCCCAGCATTTT. Based on the CDR3 plus reference TRBV18 and TRBJ1-5, the full variable domain is NAGVMQNPRHLVRRRGQEARLRCSPMKGHSHVYWYRQLPEEGLKFMVYLQKENIIDESGMPKERFSAEFPKEGPSILRIQQVVRGDSAAYFCASSLSVDSNQPQHFGDGTRLSIL.

The chain links TRBV4-1 to TRBJ2-7; the match to TRBD1 covers 9 bases. The length of the CDR3 is 16 residues. The V segment lost 0 bases and the J segment 4 bases; nucleotides outside the gene matches: 7. From germline, CDR1 is MGHRA and CDR2 YSYEKL. The DNA for the CDR3 is TGCGCCAGCAGCCAAGATGGGGGGACAGGGTGGTACGAGCAGTACTTC. It translates to CASSQDGGTGWYEQYF.

V usage is TRBV28 and J usage is TRBJ1-2, with 10 bases identical to TRBD1. Unmatched junction bases numbered 6, after V lost 4 bases and J lost 7 bases. The CDR3 spans 14 residues. CDR1 MDHEN and CDR2 SYDVKM come from the germline V gene. DNA of the CDR3: TGTGCCAGCAGTTCGGGACAGGGGATATCTGGCTACACCTTC. As protein: CASSSGQGISGYTF.

The J gene is TRBJ1-5, the V gene TRBV4-1; TRBD1 is a possible D gene (6 bases). CDR3 size: 19 residues. The V end was cut by 0 bases, the J end by 5 bases, with 23 bases between. Germline CDR1 is MGHRA and CDR2 is YSYEKL. CDR3 sequence (DNA): TGCGCCAGCAGCCAAGATCAGGCCAGGGGAGCGATAAATGATCAGCCCCAGCATTTT. Protein: CASSQDQARGAINDQPQHF.

The chain links TRBV7-2 to TRBJ1-2; 8 bases agree with TRBD1. The V segment lost 5 bases and the J segment 4 bases; nucleotides outside the gene matches: 12. Germline CDR1 and CDR2: SGHTA and FQGNSA. The CDR3 is 16 residues long. CDR3 sequence: CASSQPSDRDPYGYTF. The CDR3 DNA reads TGTGCCAGCAGCCAGCCATCGGACAGGGACCCCTATGGCTACACCTTC.

The chain employs TRBV28 and TRBJ1-1; D uncertain. The CDR3 has 12 residues. Between the trimmed V and J ends, which lost 6 bases and 5 bases, there was a span of 10 bases. Germline CDR1 reads MDHEN; CDR2 reads SYDVKM. The CDR3 bases are TGTGCCAGCAGATTGGGTTGGACTGAAGCTTTCTTT. Encoded protein: CASRLGWTEAFF.

The chain combines TRBV5-6 with TRBJ1-2; a possible D gene is TRBD1 (6 bases). Germline V CDR1 and CDR2: SGHDT, YYEEEE. Trimming stripped 0 bases from V and 6 bases from J, with 12 bases between. This CDR3 region has 14 residues. The CDR3 nucleotides are TGTGCCAGCAGCTTGGAGGCCACAGGGAATGGCTACACCTTC. Its translation is CASSLEATGNGYTF.

This rearrangement joins TRBV28 to TRBJ2-7; 8 bases are shared with TRBD2. Germline CDR1 and CDR2: MDHEN and SYDVKM. The CDR3 contains 17 residues. The J segment lost 8 bases and the V segment lost 3 bases, leaving 18 bases of the junction unmatched. In nucleotides, the CDR3 is TGTGCCAGCAGTTTGTTCCCTTCGCGGGAGGCCTCCGCGAAGCAGTACTTC. Amino acid sequence: CASSLFPSREASAKQYF.

The rearrangement joins TRBV14 to TRBJ2-6; TRBD1 matches at 8 bases. The germline gives CDR1 SGHDN, CDR2 FVKESK. The CDR3 is made up of 17 amino acids. V dropped 0 bases and J dropped 4; count of bases not matched to a gene: 5. CDR3 DNA sequence: TGTGCCAGCAGCCAAGAGTTCAGGGGGCAGGGGGCCAACGTCCTGACTTTC. Its translation: CASSQEFRGQGANVLTF.

The rearrangement links TRBV5-8 to TRBJ1-5; D may be TRBD1 (5 bases). This CDR3 spans 17 amino acids. The ends were cut back, 4 bases at V and 3 bases at J, with 20 bases in the middle. Germline CDR1 is SGHTS and CDR2 is YDEGEE. CDR3 DNA: TGTGCCAGCAGCAAAGAGGACATTGGAAGGTCCAATCAGCCCCAGCATTTT. The encoded protein is CASSKEDIGRSNQPQHF.

This chain joins TRBV28 and TRBJ2-7, with 9 positions matching TRBD1. This CDR3 is built from 14 residues. The germline V gene has CDR1 MDHEN and CDR2 SYDVKM. The J segment lost 2 bases and the V segment lost 7 bases, leaving 6 bases of the junction unmatched. CDR3 DNA: TGTGCCAGCACCAGGACAGGGGCTCCCTACGAGCAGTACTTC. This encodes CASTRTGAPYEQYF.

The V and J genes are TRBV28 and TRBJ1-1; D remains unclear. The CDR3 spans 12 residues. Germline CDR1 and CDR2: MDHEN and SYDVKM. The germline V and J ends were trimmed by 6 bases and 8 bases, with 13 bases remaining between them. The CDR3 nucleotides are TGTGCCAGCAGGATAACCCTTGGGGAAGCTTTCTTT. It encodes CASRITLGEAFF.